A selection of T cell receptor beta chains follows, all from one sample in a study of blood T cell repertoires in COVID-19. TCRdb's table, derived via immunoSEQ multiplex PCR, lists solely in-frame clones and lacks some. The data contain approximately 300,000 clones, 89% of them singletons. Sequencing was performed on PBMCs or T cells enriched from blood (not recorded which). Receptor source: a man in his 60s who had recovered from COVID-19. CDR3s leave out the opening cysteine and the closing phenylalanine or tryptophan.

V gene: TRBV7-2
CDR3 length: 11
J gene: TRBJ1-2
CDR3 protein: ASSLTTGDGYT

V gene: TRBV24-1
CDR3 length: 13
J gene: TRBJ2-1
CDR3 protein: ATSTGLAGGYEQF

V gene: TRBV19
CDR3 length: 13
J gene: TRBJ2-1
CDR3 protein: ASSTDSGSYNEQF

V gene: TRBV24-1
CDR3 length: 15
J gene: TRBJ2-1
CDR3 protein: ATSDPGTSGLPNEQF

V gene: TRBV7-9
CDR3 length: 13
J gene: TRBJ1-5
CDR3 protein: ASSLDVRSNQPQH

V gene: TRBV9
CDR3 length: 13
J gene: TRBJ2-7
CDR3 protein: ASSVGDRLYYEQY

V gene: TRBV29-1
CDR3 length: 10
J gene: TRBJ1-1
CDR3 protein: SAGQTNTEAF

V gene: TRBV20-1
CDR3 length: 15
J gene: TRBJ2-3
CDR3 protein: SASTGLAGGPPDTQY

V gene: TRBV7-2
CDR3 length: 15
J gene: TRBJ1-1
CDR3 protein: ASSRQGAGIINTEAF

V gene: TRBV28
CDR3 length: 14
J gene: TRBJ2-3
CDR3 protein: ASKDSLAGEADTQY

V gene: TRBV19
CDR3 length: 17
J gene: TRBJ2-1
CDR3 protein: ASTGFGGAQAGGLDEQF

V gene: TRBV9
CDR3 length: 18
J gene: TRBJ2-1
CDR3 protein: ASSVGSTGTSGRALNEQF

V gene: TRBV6-5
CDR3 length: 13
J gene: TRBJ1-3
CDR3 protein: ASMTGANSGNTIY

V gene: TRBV5-1
CDR3 length: 13
J gene: TRBJ1-4
CDR3 protein: ASSSGGTLNEKLF

V gene: TRBV2
CDR3 length: 13
J gene: TRBJ2-1
CDR3 protein: ASSTTRAEVNEQF

V gene: TRBV4-3
CDR3 length: 13
J gene: TRBJ1-2
CDR3 protein: ASSDRTGSMGGYT

V gene: TRBV19
CDR3 length: 13
J gene: TRBJ2-7
CDR3 protein: ASSLRTRSSYEQY

V gene: TRBV3-1/TRBV3-2
CDR3 length: 9
J gene: TRBJ1-1
CDR3 protein: ASSQGAEAF

V gene: TRBV28
CDR3 length: 12
J gene: TRBJ2-7
CDR3 protein: ASSPGQGFYEQY

V gene: TRBV7-9
CDR3 length: 12
J gene: TRBJ2-5
CDR3 protein: ASSRQGGLETQY

V gene: TRBV6-1
CDR3 length: 13
J gene: TRBJ2-2
CDR3 protein: ASSEHRGSTGELF

V gene: TRBV28
CDR3 length: 10
J gene: TRBJ1-6
CDR3 protein: ASSLLAGESS

V gene: TRBV5-1
CDR3 length: 12
J gene: TRBJ2-5
CDR3 protein: ASSLASAKETQY

V gene: TRBV21-1
CDR3 length: 15
J gene: TRBJ1-1
CDR3 protein: ASSSRQGDTTGTEAF

V gene: TRBV4-1
CDR3 length: 13
J gene: TRBJ2-4
CDR3 protein: ASSQDSLAKNIQY

V gene: TRBV27
CDR3 length: 14
J gene: TRBJ1-5
CDR3 protein: ASSSGHSEGNQPQH

V gene: TRBV28
CDR3 length: 17
J gene: TRBJ2-5
CDR3 protein: ASSLFPTSGSPRFMSQY

V gene: TRBV7-2
CDR3 length: 12
J gene: TRBJ2-7
CDR3 protein: ASSFGDRTHEQY

V gene: TRBV28
CDR3 length: 11
J gene: TRBJ1-2
CDR3 protein: ASSSPGGVGYT